Presented here are 13 T cell receptor beta chains from one specimen sequenced in a study of T cells in Graves' hyperthyroidism and ophthalmopathy. Researchers took RNA transcripts and amplified the TCR beta CDR3 regions from them. HTBI primers drove first-round RT-PCR of the TCR CDR3. TCRdb analysed the multiplex PCR reads with MiXCR anew, one entry per CDR3 protein. The profile shows about 560,000 distinct CDR3 sequences, 16% of them singletons. What was sequenced was blood. These receptors all stem from a woman younger than 30 with Graves' hyperthyroidism.

The sample holds a few counts of this clonotype. The chain uses TRBV20-1 and TRBJ2-3; 10 bases line up with TRBD2. Germline assignment: CDR1 DFQATT and CDR2 SNEGSKA (reference sequence). This CDR3 has 14 residues. The trim removed 0 bases at V and 5 bases at J, leaving 2 bases unmatched. The CDR3, as DNA: TGCAGTGCTAGAGATCTAGCGGGAGTAGATACGCAGTATTTT. It codes for CSARDLAGVDTQYF.

This sequence joins TRBV3-1 and TRBJ1-5, with a possible D match to TRBD1 (5 bases). V shed 0 bases and J shed 4 bases, with 10 bases lying between them. Per germline, CDR1 LGHDT and CDR2 YNNKEL (reference sequence). This CDR3 contains 15 residues. The CDR3 loop is CASSQEGQGNQPQHF. The CDR3 DNA is TGTGCCAGCAGCCAAGAAGGCCAGGGAAATCAGCCCCAGCATTTT.

V and J are TRBV5-8 and TRBJ1-1; 7 bases align to TRBD1. The CDR3 has 14 residues. V lost 4 bases to trimming and J lost 4 bases; unmatched junction nucleotides: 7. The germline gives CDR1 SGHTS, CDR2 YDEGEE. The CDR3 here is CASSVTGRGTEAFF. DNA of the CDR3: TGTGCCAGCAGCGTGACAGGGCGGGGCACTGAAGCTTTCTTT.

This clonotype has just a few counts. The V call is TRBV14, the J call TRBJ1-2, with D tentatively TRBD1 (5 bases). V lost 0 bases, J lost 9 bases, and 11 bases lay in between. From germline, CDR1 is SGHDN and CDR2 FVKESK. The CDR3 has 13 residues. CDR3 loop: CASSQEPPGRYTF. In DNA form, the CDR3 reads TGTGCCAGCAGCCAAGAACCCCCAGGGCGCTACACCTTC. The full variable domain, with the rest looked up from reference TRBV14 and TRBJ1-2, is EAGVTQFPSHSVIEKGQTVTLRCDPISGHDNLYWYRRVMGKEIKFLLHFVKESKQDESGMPNNRFLAERTGGTYSTLKVQPAELEDSGVYFCASSQEPPGRYTFGSGTRLTVV.

This clonotype occurred many times. This chain connects TRBV2 to TRBJ2-1, with 13 positions matching TRBD2. The CDR3 length is 16 residues. Per germline, CDR1 SNHLY and CDR2 FYNNEI. V was pared by 6 bases and J by 9 bases, with 11 bases of the junction left unmatched. The DNA of the CDR3 is TGTGCCAGCAGGGATGGACTAGCGGGAGTTGTGGGTGAGCAGTTCTTC. Translating gives CASRDGLAGVVGEQFF.

The sample holds a few counts of this clonotype. This chain uses TRBV15 with TRBJ1-1; D unclear. Trimming cost V 7 bases and J 5 bases, with 14 bases left between them. CDR3 length equals 13 residues. Germline assignment: CDR1 LNHNV and CDR2 YYDKDF (reference sequence). Here the CDR3 reads CATTPMQRTEAFF. DNA for the CDR3: TGTGCCACCACCCCAATGCAACGGACTGAAGCTTTCTTT.

The chain uses TRBV5-1 and TRBJ2-7, with D possibly matching TRBD2 (6 bases). CDR1 and CDR2 from the germline V gene are SGHRS and YFSETQ. Trimming removed 6 bases at V and 4 bases at J, with 14 bases between. The CDR3 loop spans 13 amino acids. Written as DNA, the CDR3 is TGCGCCAGCAACCGGAGGGCTCGTTACGAGCAGTACTTC. It specifies CASNRRARYEQYF.

V gene TRBV20-1 combines with J gene TRBJ1-6; 8 positions match TRBD1. The CDR3 is 16 residues long. Germline V gene sequence: CDR1 DFQATT, CDR2 SNEGSKA (reference sequence). The trim removed 5 bases at V and 6 bases at J, leaving 12 bases unmatched. DNA of the CDR3: TGCAGTGCTGGTAGGGCGACAGGGGTCGGTAATTCACCCCTCCACTTT. Translation: CSAGRATGVGNSPLHF.

The rearrangement uses TRBV9 and TRBJ2-5, with 7 positions matching TRBD2. The CDR3 length is 15 residues. With V trimmed by 0 bases and J by 5 bases, 7 bases remained unmatched. CDR1 SGDLS and CDR2 YYNGEE come from the germline V gene. In DNA, the CDR3 is TGTGCCAGCAGCGTAGTGGGAGGGACGGTGGAGACCCAGTACTTC. Translating gives CASSVVGGTVETQYF. The complete variable domain, with remaining parts taken from reference TRBV9 and TRBJ2-5, reads DSGVTQTPKHLITATGQRVTLRCSPRSGDLSVYWYQQSLDQGLQFLIQYYNGEERAKGNILERFSAQQFPDLHSELNLSSLELGDSALYFCASSVVGGTVETQYFGPGTRLLVL.

This clonotype has a handful of counts. V and J are TRBV7-9 and TRBJ2-1; either TRBD1 or TRBD2 may supply D (5 bases each). There are 16 residues in the CDR3. CDR1 is SEHNR, CDR2 FQNEAQ, per germline (reference sequence). V lost 4 bases, J lost 6 bases, and 19 bases lay in between. For the CDR3, the DNA is TGTGCCAGCAGCTCCAGGGACGCTTTGGTCCCCAATGAGCAGTTCTTC. It yields the protein CASSSRDALVPNEQFF.

This clonotype was recorded many times. The chain has TRBV7-2 and TRBJ2-7; D possibly corresponds to TRBD2 (5 bases). The CDR3 consists of 16 residues. The V and J ends lost 2 bases and 0 bases respectively, with 14 bases between them. In germline, CDR1 is SGHTA, CDR2 FQGNSA. CDR3 sequence reads: CASSLSGNSASYEQYF. The CDR3 DNA follows: TGTGCCAGCAGCTTATCGGGGAATAGCGCCTCCTACGAGCAGTACTTC.

This clonotype was recorded only once. The V gene is TRBV19, the J gene TRBJ2-6; D is possibly TRBD2 (7 bases). Germline assignment: CDR1 LNHDA and CDR2 SQIVND (reference sequence). This CDR3 is 17 amino acids long. V lost 3 bases, J lost 2 bases, and 14 bases lay in between. DNA of the CDR3: TGTGCCAGTAGTATTCGGGGGGCTAAAGCTGGGGCCAACGTCCTGACTTTC. As protein: CASSIRGAKAGANVLTF.

The chain uses TRBV5-1 and TRBJ2-2; 7 nucleotides match TRBD2. The CDR3 totals 17 residues. The germline V gene encodes CDR1 SGHRS and CDR2 YFSETQ. V dropped 1 base and J dropped 6; count of bases not matched to a gene: 12. The CDR3 coding sequence is TGCGCCAGCAGCTTGATGTACCGCGGGGGATTGGCCGGGGAGCTGTTTTTT. It yields the protein CASSLMYRGGLAGELFF.